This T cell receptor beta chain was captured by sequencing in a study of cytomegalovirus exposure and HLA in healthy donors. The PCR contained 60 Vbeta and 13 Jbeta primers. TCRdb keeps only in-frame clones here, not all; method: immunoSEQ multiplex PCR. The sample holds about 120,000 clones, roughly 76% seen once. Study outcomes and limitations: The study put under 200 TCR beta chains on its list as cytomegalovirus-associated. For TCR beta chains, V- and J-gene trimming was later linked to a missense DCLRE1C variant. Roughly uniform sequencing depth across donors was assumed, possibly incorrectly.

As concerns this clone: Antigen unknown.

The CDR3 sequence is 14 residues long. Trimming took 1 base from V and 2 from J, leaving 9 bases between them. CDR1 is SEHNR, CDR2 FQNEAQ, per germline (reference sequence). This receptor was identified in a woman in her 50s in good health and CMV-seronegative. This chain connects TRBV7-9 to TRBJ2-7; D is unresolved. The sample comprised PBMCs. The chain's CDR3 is CASSLESPPYEQYF. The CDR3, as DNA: TGTGCCAGCAGCTTAGAGAGCCCACCCTACGAGCAGTACTTC.